The clone carrying this TCR beta chain was recorded at least ten times. Its cognate antigen is unknown. These data originate in a study of Graves' ophthalmopathy and Graves' hyperthyroidism. Looking at the study overall: Prior to any treatment, peripheral blood was collected at the time of initial diagnosis. Notes on the study in general: At 60% to 71% sensitivity and 72.22% specificity, the model predicted progression of the ophthalmopathy.

Orbital computed tomography, together with clinical symptoms, serum thyroxine, TRAb and thyroid ultrasound, was used for diagnosis. CDR3 length: 13 amino acids. The germline V and J ends were trimmed by 6 bases and 8 bases, with 17 bases remaining between them. Per the germline V gene, CDR1 is ENHRY and CDR2 is SYGVKD. The authors amplified TCR beta CDR3 regions, and they did so from RNA transcripts for repertoire sequencing. RT-PCR in the first round used HTBI primers; a second-round multiplex PCR followed. TCRdb called the multiplex PCR reads again in MiXCR, with one record for every CDR3 protein. The table includes more than 300,000 distinct CDR3 sequences, approximately 18% detected once.

The source material was peripheral blood. The receptor was isolated from an adult woman with stable Graves' hyperthyroidism. The chain uses TRBV10-3 and TRBJ2-7; weak D call: TRBD1 (6 bases). CDR3 coding DNA: TGTGCCATCAGCGAAGGGACAAATCTAAAGCAGTACTTC. This sequence encodes CAISEGTNLKQYF.